This TCR beta chain was retrieved from a study of Ad26.COV2.S vaccination and SARS-CoV-2 variants. Broader study findings: Ad26.COV2.S recipients had broader spike-specific TCRs (P = 0.0014).

Turning to this clone: What it binds is not known.

Some clones are missing from TCRdb's copy, which holds only in-frame ones; the method was immunoSEQ multiplex PCR. Found here are more than 300,000 clones, about 89% of them singletons; the top ten hold 5%. The treatment denotes: 19 received Ad26.COV2.S at low or high dose, single or two shots; a few received placebo; per-sample allocation not given. Vaccine and placebo recipients were sampled on day 63 after the first injection. This person who donated was an adult of 18-55 years in Boston. What was given as vaccine was an Ad26 vector encoding Wuhan-strain SARS-CoV-2 spike. Germline assignment: CDR1 LGHNA and CDR2 YSLEER. The V segment lost 4 bases and the J segment 6 bases; nucleotides outside the gene matches: 9. The CDR3 runs 15 residues.

The chain employs TRBV4-3 and TRBJ1-2, with 9 bases that match TRBD1. This clonotype originated in a person aged 18-65 years who received the Ad26.COV2.S COVID-19 vaccine or a placebo. The input for sequencing was peripheral blood, taken in a trial of Ad26.COV2.S vaccine versus placebo. The CDR3 loop is CASSPTGGWANGYTF. CDR3 DNA: TGCGCCAGCAGCCCGACAGGGGGGTGGGCCAATGGCTACACCTTC.